The subject of this entry is one TCR beta chain. Its cognate antigen is unknown. The CDR3 totals 16 residues. The V gene's germline CDR1 is SEHNR and CDR2 FQNEAQ (reference sequence). V lost 2 bases and J lost 5; bases outside the gene matches: 8. The entry originates in a study of radiation and T cells in renal cell carcinoma. Sample time point: blood 2 weeks post-SBRT. As for treatment: 15 Gy SBRT to primary tumor, nephrectomy 4 weeks later. Clear cell pathology was present in this patient's renal cell carcinoma. General observations from the study: From baseline, blood top tumor clonotypes peaked at 2 weeks post-radiation. Without pretreatment biopsies, baseline tumor clonotype presence was undetermined.

The method was immunoSEQ multiplex PCR; TCRdb's version includes in-frame clones alone and lacks a portion of them. This table holds over 60,000 clones, around three quarters found once. The receptor's source is a man aged 55 to 70 with renal cell carcinoma. The chain couples TRBV7-9 to TRBJ2-1; 8 bases agree with TRBD1. The source was blood, collected from a patient whose treatment included radiotherapy and nephrectomy. Here the CDR3 reads CASSLYPGGEDNEQFF. In nucleotides, the CDR3 is TGTGCCAGCAGCTTATACCCAGGGGGCGAGGACAATGAGCAGTTCTTC.